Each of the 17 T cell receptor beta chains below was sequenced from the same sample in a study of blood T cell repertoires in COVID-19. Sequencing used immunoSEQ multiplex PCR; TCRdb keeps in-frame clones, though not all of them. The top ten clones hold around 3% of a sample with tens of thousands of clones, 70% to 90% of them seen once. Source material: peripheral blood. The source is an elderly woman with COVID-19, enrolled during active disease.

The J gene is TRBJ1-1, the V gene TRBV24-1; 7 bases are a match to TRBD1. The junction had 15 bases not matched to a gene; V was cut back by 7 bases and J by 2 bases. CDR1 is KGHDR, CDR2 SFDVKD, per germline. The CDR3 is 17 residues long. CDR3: CATRTQGDRDLNTEAFF. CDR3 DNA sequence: TGTGCCACCAGGACCCAGGGGGACCGAGACCTAAACACTGAAGCTTTCTTT.

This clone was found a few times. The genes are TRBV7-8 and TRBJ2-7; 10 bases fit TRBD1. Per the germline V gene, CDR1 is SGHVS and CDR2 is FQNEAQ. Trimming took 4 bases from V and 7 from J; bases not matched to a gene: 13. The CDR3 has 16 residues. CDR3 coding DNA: TGTGCCAGCAGCTGGATGGTCGACAGGGGGCATCGAGAGCAGTACTTC. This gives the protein CASSWMVDRGHREQYF.

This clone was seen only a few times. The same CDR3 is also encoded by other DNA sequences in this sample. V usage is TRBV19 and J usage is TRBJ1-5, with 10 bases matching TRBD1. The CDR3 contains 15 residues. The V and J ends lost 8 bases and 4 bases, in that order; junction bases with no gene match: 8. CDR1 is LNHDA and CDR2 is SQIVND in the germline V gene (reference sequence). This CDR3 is CASSTWGQGNQPQHF. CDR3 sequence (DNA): TGTGCCAGTTCAACGTGGGGACAGGGGAATCAGCCCCAGCATTTT.

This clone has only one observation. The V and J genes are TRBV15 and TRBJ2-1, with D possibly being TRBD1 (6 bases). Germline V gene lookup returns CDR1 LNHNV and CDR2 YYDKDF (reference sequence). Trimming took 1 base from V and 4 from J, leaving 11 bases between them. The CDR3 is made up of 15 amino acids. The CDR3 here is CATSRGQGKYNEQFF. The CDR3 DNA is TGTGCCACCAGCAGAGGCCAGGGGAAATACAATGAGCAGTTCTTC.

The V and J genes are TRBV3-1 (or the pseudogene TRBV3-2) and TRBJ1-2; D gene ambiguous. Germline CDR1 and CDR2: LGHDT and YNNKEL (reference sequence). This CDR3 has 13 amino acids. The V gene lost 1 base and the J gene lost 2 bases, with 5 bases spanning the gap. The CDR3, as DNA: TGTGCCAGCAGCCAAGTACAGAACTATGGCTACACCTTC. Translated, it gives CASSQVQNYGYTF.

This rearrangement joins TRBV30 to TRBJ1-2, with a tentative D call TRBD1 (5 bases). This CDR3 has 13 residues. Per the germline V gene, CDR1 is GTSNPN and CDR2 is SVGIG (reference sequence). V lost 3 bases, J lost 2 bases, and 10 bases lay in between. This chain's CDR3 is CAWSRGVNYGYTF. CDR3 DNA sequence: TGTGCCTGGAGCCGGGGGGTGAACTATGGCTACACCTTC.

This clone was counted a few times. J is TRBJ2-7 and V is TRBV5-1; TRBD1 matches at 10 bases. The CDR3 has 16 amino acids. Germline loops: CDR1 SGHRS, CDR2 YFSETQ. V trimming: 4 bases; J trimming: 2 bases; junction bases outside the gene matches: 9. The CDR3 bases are TGCGCCAGCAGCAAGACAACGGGACAGGGGACCTACGAGCAGTACTTC. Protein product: CASSKTTGQGTYEQYF.

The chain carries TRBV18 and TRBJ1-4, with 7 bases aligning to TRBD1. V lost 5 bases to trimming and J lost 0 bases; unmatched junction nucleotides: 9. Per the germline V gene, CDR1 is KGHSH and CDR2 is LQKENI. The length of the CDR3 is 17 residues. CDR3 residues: CASSRQGGMATNEKLFF. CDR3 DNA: TGTGCCAGCTCAAGACAGGGTGGGATGGCAACTAATGAAAAACTGTTTTTT. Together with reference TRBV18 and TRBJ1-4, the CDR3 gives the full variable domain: NAGVMQNPRHLVRRRGQEARLRCSPMKGHSHVYWYRQLPEEGLKFMVYLQKENIIDESGMPKERFSAEFPKEGPSILRIQQVVRGDSAAYFCASSRQGGMATNEKLFFGSGTQLSVL.

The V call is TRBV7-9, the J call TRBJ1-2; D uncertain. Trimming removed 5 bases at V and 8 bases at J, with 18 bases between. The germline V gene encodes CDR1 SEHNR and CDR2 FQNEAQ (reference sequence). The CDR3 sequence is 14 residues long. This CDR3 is CASSLSNPEYGYTF. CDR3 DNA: TGTGCCAGCAGCCTATCAAACCCCGAATACGGCTACACCTTC. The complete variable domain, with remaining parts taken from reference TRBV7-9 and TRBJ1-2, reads DTGVSQNPRHKITKRGQNVTFRCDPISEHNRLYWYRQTLGQGPEFLTYFQNEAQLEKSRLLSDRFSAERPKGSFSTLEIQRTEQGDSAMYLCASSLSNPEYGYTFGSGTRLTVV.

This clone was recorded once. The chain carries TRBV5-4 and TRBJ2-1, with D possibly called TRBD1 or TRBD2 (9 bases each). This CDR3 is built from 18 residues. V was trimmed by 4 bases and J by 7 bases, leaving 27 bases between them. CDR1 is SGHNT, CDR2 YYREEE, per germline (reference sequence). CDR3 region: CASSPGQGRGRALNEQFF. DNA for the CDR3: TGTGCCAGCAGCCCCGGACAGGGGCGCGGGAGGGCCTTGAATGAGCAGTTCTTC.

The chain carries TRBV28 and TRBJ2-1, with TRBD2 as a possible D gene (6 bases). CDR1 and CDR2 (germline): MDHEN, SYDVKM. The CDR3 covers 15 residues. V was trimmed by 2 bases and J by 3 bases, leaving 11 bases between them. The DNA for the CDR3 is TGTGCCAGCAGTTTACCCCCGACTAGCTACAATGAGCAGTTCTTC. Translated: CASSLPPTSYNEQFF.

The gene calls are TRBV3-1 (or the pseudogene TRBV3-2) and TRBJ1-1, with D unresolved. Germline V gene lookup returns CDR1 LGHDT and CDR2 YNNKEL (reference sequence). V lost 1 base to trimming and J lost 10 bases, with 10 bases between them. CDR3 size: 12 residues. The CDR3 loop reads CASSQGEPGAFF. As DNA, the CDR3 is TGTGCCAGCAGCCAAGGGGAGCCGGGAGCTTTCTTT.

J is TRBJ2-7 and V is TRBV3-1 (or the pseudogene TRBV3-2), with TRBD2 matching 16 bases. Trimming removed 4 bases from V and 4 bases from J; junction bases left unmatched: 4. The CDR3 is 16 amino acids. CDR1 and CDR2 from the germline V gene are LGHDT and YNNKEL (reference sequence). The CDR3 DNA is TGTGCCAGCAGCCTGGGACTAGCGGGAGGGAGTTACGAGCAGTACTTC. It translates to CASSLGLAGGSYEQYF.

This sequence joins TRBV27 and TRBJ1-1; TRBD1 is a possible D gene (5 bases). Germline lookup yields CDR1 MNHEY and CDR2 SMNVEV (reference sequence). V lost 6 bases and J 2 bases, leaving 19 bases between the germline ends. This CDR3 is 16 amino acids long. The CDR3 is CASRRPLGQGNTEAFF. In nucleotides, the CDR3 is TGTGCCAGCAGGCGACCTCTTGGGCAGGGAAACACTGAAGCTTTCTTT.

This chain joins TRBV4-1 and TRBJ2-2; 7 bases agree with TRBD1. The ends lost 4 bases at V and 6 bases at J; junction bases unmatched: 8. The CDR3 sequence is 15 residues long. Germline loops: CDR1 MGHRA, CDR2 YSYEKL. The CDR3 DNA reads TGCGCCAGCAGCCGACCACTAACAGGGGCCGGGGAGCTGTTTTTT. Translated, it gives CASSRPLTGAGELFF.

The chain's CDR3 is CASSLSRAAYEQYF. CDR3 nucleotide sequence: TGTGCCAGCAGTTTATCGAGGGCAGCCTACGAGCAGTACTTC. This rearrangement joins TRBV27 to TRBJ2-7, with D perhaps TRBD2 (5 bases). V was trimmed by 0 bases and J by 2 bases, leaving 8 bases between them. The V gene's germline CDR1 is MNHEY and CDR2 SMNVEV (reference sequence). The CDR3 extends over 14 amino acids.

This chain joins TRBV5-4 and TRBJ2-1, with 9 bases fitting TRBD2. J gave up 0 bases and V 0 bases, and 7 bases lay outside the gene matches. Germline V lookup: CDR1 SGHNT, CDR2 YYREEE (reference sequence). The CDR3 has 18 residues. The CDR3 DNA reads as TGTGCCAGCAGCTTGGTGTCGCTAGCGGGAATCTCCTACAATGAGCAGTTCTTC. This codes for CASSLVSLAGISYNEQFF.